This entry lists 17 T cell receptor beta chains sequenced from one sample in a study of blood T cell repertoires in COVID-19. Using immunoSEQ multiplex PCR, the repertoire was profiled, and TCRdb retains in-frame clones only, with some absent. The sample consists of roughly 150,000 clones, around 81% of them appearing once. The sample was peripheral blood. These receptors all stem from a woman of 80 years or more with COVID-19, enrolled during active disease.

The chain is built from TRBV5-1 and TRBJ2-7; 11 bases line up with TRBD2. J was trimmed by 5 bases and V by 2 bases; bases with no gene match: 12. The CDR3 is made up of 17 amino acids. Per the germline V gene, CDR1 is SGHRS and CDR2 is YFSETQ. As DNA, the CDR3 is TGCGCCAGCAGCTTCTTTACTAGCGGGAGTCAGGGCCACGAGCAGTACTTC. This translates into CASSFFTSGSQGHEQYF.

The chain couples TRBV5-8 to TRBJ2-5, with TRBD2 matching 10 bases. Germline V gives CDR1 SGHTS, CDR2 YDEGEE. The CDR3 loop spans 15 amino acids. V was pared by 4 bases and J by 3 bases, with 6 bases of the junction left unmatched. The CDR3 here is CASSLGLAGEETQYF. The CDR3 nucleotides read TGTGCCAGCAGCCTCGGCCTAGCGGGAGAAGAGACCCAGTACTTC.

The V call is TRBV7-2, the J call TRBJ1-6; 10 bases are a match to TRBD1. Trimming removed 5 bases from V and 1 base from J; junction bases left unmatched: 8. CDR3 length: 18 residues. Germline V CDR1 and CDR2: SGHTA, FQGNSA. CDR3 region: CASSPDRQGASYNSPLHF. As DNA, the CDR3 is TGTGCCAGCAGCCCCGACCGACAGGGGGCGTCCTATAATTCACCCCTCCACTTT.

V gene TRBV5-1 combines with J gene TRBJ2-7; 14 bases are shared with TRBD2. V was clipped by 3 bases and J by 3 bases; unmatched bases: 11. The CDR3 loop spans 18 amino acids. Germline V gene sequence: CDR1 SGHRS, CDR2 YFSETQ. The CDR3 DNA follows: TGCGCCAGCAGCTCGGGACTAGCGGGAGTGGTTAGCGTCTACGAGCAGTACTTC. The encoded protein is CASSSGLAGVVSVYEQYF. Combining the CDR3 with reference TRBV5-1 and TRBJ2-7 gives the whole variable domain KAGVTQTPRYLIKTRGQQVTLSCSPISGHRSVSWYQQTPGQGLQFLFEYFSETQRNKGNFPGRFSGRQFSNSRSEMNVSTLELGDSALYLCASSSGLAGVVSVYEQYFGPGTRLTVT.

In DNA, the CDR3 is TGTGCCAGTAGTCCCGGGACAGGGGCCAACTATGGCTACACCTTC. This gives the protein CASSPGTGANYGYTF. The genes are TRBV19 and TRBJ1-2, with TRBD1 matching over 10 bases. Trimming removed 5 bases from V and 2 bases from J; junction bases left unmatched: 5. CDR3 size: 15 residues. The germline gives CDR1 LNHDA, CDR2 SQIVND (reference sequence).

CDR3 region: CASSYGQGASEQYF. The CDR3 region has the DNA TGTGCCAGCAGTTATGGACAGGGGGCTAGCGAGCAGTACTTC. The chain has TRBV5-4 and TRBJ2-7; 11 bases match TRBD1. The ends lost 5 bases at V and 6 bases at J; junction bases unmatched: 7. The CDR3 has 14 residues. Germline CDR1 SGHNT, CDR2 YYREEE (reference sequence). The full variable domain, with the rest looked up from reference TRBV5-4 and TRBJ2-7, is ETGVTQSPTHLIKTRGQQVTLRCSSQSGHNTVSWYQQALGQGPQFIFQYYREEENGRGNFPPRFSGLQFPNYSSELNVNALELDDSALYLCASSYGQGASEQYFGPGTRLTVT.

About this clone: Other DNA variants within this sample encode the same CDR3. The rearrangement uses TRBV5-1 and TRBJ1-5; TRBD1 matches at 7 bases. V trimming: 0 bases; J trimming: 2 bases; junction bases outside the gene matches: 2. This CDR3 has 15 amino acids. Germline V lookup: CDR1 SGHRS, CDR2 YFSETQ. The CDR3 spells CASSLGQGGNQPQHF. In DNA form, the CDR3 reads TGCGCCAGCAGCTTGGGGCAGGGGGGCAATCAGCCCCAGCATTTT.

The chain joins TRBV3-1 (or the pseudogene TRBV3-2) to TRBJ2-3, with 12 bases that match TRBD2. Trimming cost V 4 bases and J 5 bases; bases outside gene matches: 4. CDR1 LGHDT and CDR2 YNNKEL come from the germline V gene (reference sequence). This CDR3 is 15 amino acids long. The CDR3 DNA follows: TGTGCCAGCAGCCGCTTGACTAGCGGGGGAGATACGCAGTATTTT. It encodes CASSRLTSGGDTQYF.

DNA for the CDR3: TGTGCCAGCAGGCGGGATTTCTACTCCTACGAGCAGTACTTC. Translating gives CASRRDFYSYEQYF. The chain uses TRBV7-2 and TRBJ2-7; TRBD2 might be the D (6 bases). Germline CDR1 SGHTA, CDR2 FQGNSA. The CDR3 is 14 residues long. V lost 6 bases and J lost 0, with 12 bases in between.

V and J are TRBV2 and TRBJ1-2; TRBD1 agrees at 7 bases. Germline lookup yields CDR1 SNHLY and CDR2 FYNNEI. V shed 9 bases and J 4 bases; nucleotides not matched to a gene: 5. The CDR3 runs 12 residues. CDR3 residues: CARGQGGYGYTF. In DNA form, the CDR3 reads TGTGCCAGGGGGCAGGGGGGCTATGGCTACACCTTC.

CDR3 residues: CASSQVSGSHEQYF. The CDR3 nucleotides read TGTGCCAGCAGCCAAGTCTCAGGGTCCCACGAGCAGTACTTC. This chain links TRBV14 with TRBJ2-7; D may be TRBD1 (5 bases). Germline-derived CDR1 and CDR2 are SGHDN and FVKESK. The CDR3 is 14 residues long. The germline V and J ends were trimmed by 1 base and 5 bases, with 12 bases remaining between them.

This clone was seen just once. This chain links TRBV9 with TRBJ1-1; D is unresolved. Germline V CDR1 and CDR2: SGDLS, YYNGEE. The CDR3 sequence is 14 residues long. V shed 2 bases and J shed 4 bases, with 12 bases lying between them. In DNA, the CDR3 is TGTGCCAGCAGCGTCAGGATGTTGGGCACTGAAGCTTTCTTT. Amino acid sequence: CASSVRMLGTEAFF.

J is TRBJ1-5 and V is TRBV18, with 9 nucleotides matching TRBD1. The CDR3 spans 15 residues. After removal of 5 bases from V and 3 bases from J, the junction contained 5 bases not matched to a gene. Germline CDR1 and CDR2: KGHSH and LQKENI. CDR3 sequence reads: CASSGQGTPNQPQHF. The CDR3 DNA sequence: TGTGCCAGCTCAGGACAGGGGACCCCCAATCAGCCCCAGCATTTT.

The chain is built from TRBV28 and TRBJ1-5, with a weak D call TRBD1 (5 bases). In germline, CDR1 is MDHEN, CDR2 SYDVKM. V was shortened by 4 bases and J by 4 bases, with 8 bases between the two germline ends. This CDR3 has 13 residues. The CDR3 spells CASSWRGNQPQHF. The CDR3 DNA reads TGTGCCAGCAGTTGGCGGGGGAATCAGCCCCAGCATTTT.

A single count supports this clone. This sequence joins TRBV7-9 and TRBJ1-3; no firm D call. Germline V gene lookup returns CDR1 SEHNR and CDR2 FQNEAQ (reference sequence). The CDR3 has 14 residues. V lost 1 base to trimming and J lost 3 bases, with 7 bases between them. CDR3 residues: CASSLGVGGNTIYF. Written as DNA, the CDR3 is TGTGCCAGCAGCTTAGGTGTCGGTGGAAACACCATATATTTT.

A single count supports this clone. V and J are TRBV6-5 and TRBJ2-3; 11 bases agree with TRBD1. The germline V gene encodes CDR1 MNHEY and CDR2 SVGAGI. This CDR3 region has 14 residues. The junction had 5 bases not matched to a gene; V was cut back by 5 bases and J by 7 bases. In DNA, the CDR3 is TGTGCCAGCAGTCGGACAGGGGGCGGGTATACGCAGTATTTT. Translation: CASSRTGGGYTQYF.

This clone was recorded only once. The chain is built from TRBV11-2 and TRBJ2-4; the D gene is possibly TRBD1 (6 bases). Trimming took 1 base from V and 0 from J, leaving 13 bases between them. CDR1 is SGHAT, CDR2 FQNNGV, per germline. The CDR3 spans 17 residues. The CDR3, as DNA: TGTGCCAGCAGCTTAGTCGGACAGACGTTAGCCAAAAACATTCAGTACTTC. Translating it yields CASSLVGQTLAKNIQYF.